This TCR beta chain was obtained from a study of shared clonotypes between healthy human individuals. Broader study findings: Depth was large, yet rarefaction showed that sorted-subset sequencing was incomplete. The authors sampled blood alone, and tissue repertoires likely differ.

On this clone: No antigen is known for it.

A CD45RA+ naive subset and a CD45RA-negative memory subset were split from CD4+ cells. V was trimmed by 5 bases and J by 4 bases, leaving 12 bases between them. This CDR3 is built from 14 residues. Germline assignment: CDR1 SGHRS and CDR2 YFSETQ. Authors' data handling: Filtering of immunoSEQ junctional sequences could not match full-length read filtering. The repertoire was sequenced with immunoSEQ multiplex PCR; TCRdb's copy has only in-frame clones and lacks some. The D gene and trimming were derived from the DNA, and the V and J assignments and clone size from that table. The sample shows millions of clones, more than 90% of them seen only once.

This clonotype originated in a man between 18 and 29 years old in good health. The V gene is TRBV5-1, the J gene TRBJ2-2; perhaps TRBD2 as D (6 bases). The specimen sequenced was naive CD4+ T cells sorted from blood. Subset: CD45RA+ positively selected. The CDR3 region has the DNA TGCGCCAGCAGTTCCCTGCGGGGCACCGGGGAGCTGTTTTTT. Residues: CASSSLRGTGELFF.